These 32 T cell receptor beta chains were all obtained from the same sample, sequenced in a study of identical twins. MiXCR, run by TCRdb on the 5' RACE reads, gives a single entry per CDR3 protein. The sample holds around 530,000 distinct CDR3 sequences, roughly 15% seen once. The same sample was also used in a study of yellow fever vaccine responses in identical twins.

Sequencing was performed on CD4+ T cells sorted from blood. These receptors were taken from a woman aged 18 to 35 in good health.

This clonotype was detected only a few times. The rearrangement links TRBV9 to TRBJ2-4, with 8 bases fitting TRBD1. The ends lost 4 bases at V and 7 bases at J; junction bases unmatched: 7. Germline V gives CDR1 SGDLS, CDR2 YYNGEE. This CDR3 region has 14 residues. CDR3 bases: TGTGCCAGCAGCTTCCACTGGACAGGGAACATTCAGTACTTC. This gives the protein CASSFHWTGNIQYF.

This clonotype was seen a few times. The chain uses TRBV20-1 and TRBJ2-3, with unresolved D. The CDR3 covers 12 residues. Trimming took off 4 bases at V and 5 bases at J, with 10 bases between the two ends. From germline, CDR1 is DFQATT and CDR2 SNEGSKA (reference sequence). CDR3 bases: TGCAGTGCTACTCTAGAAGGAGATACGCAGTATTTT. Translating gives CSATLEGDTQYF.

This clonotype showed up many times. The chain uses TRBV4-1 and TRBJ2-7, with TRBD1 identical over 8 bases. Germline V gene data show CDR1 as MGHRA and CDR2 as YSYEKL. The CDR3 length is 17 residues. Losses at the gene ends were 1 base for V and 2 bases for J; bases not matched to a gene: 10. The CDR3 spells CASSQGGPDRGTYEQYF. The CDR3 region has the DNA TGCGCCAGCAGCCAAGGTGGCCCCGACAGGGGCACCTACGAGCAGTACTTC.

The V gene is TRBV24-1, the J gene TRBJ2-5; 12 bases align to TRBD2. Trimming removed 4 bases from V and 1 base from J; junction bases left unmatched: 3. From germline, CDR1 is KGHDR and CDR2 SFDVKD. The CDR3 consists of 16 residues. For the CDR3, the DNA is TGTGCCACCAGTGACGGACTAGCGGGACTCCAAGAGACCCAGTACTTC. Protein product: CATSDGLAGLQETQYF.

The genes are TRBV6-1 and TRBJ2-6; D may be TRBD1 or TRBD2 (6 bases each). V was clipped by 1 base and J by 3 bases, with 16 bases between them. This CDR3 has 18 residues. Germline loops: CDR1 MNHNS, CDR2 SASEGT. CDR3 protein: CASSEGVGRGGGANVLTF. The CDR3 bases are TGTGCCAGCAGTGAAGGTGTGGGCAGGGGAGGTGGGGCCAACGTCCTGACTTTC.

CDR3 DNA sequence: TGTGCCAGCGTCAAGGGGGCTAACTATGGCTACACCTTC. Protein: CASVKGANYGYTF. V gene TRBV6-1 combines with J gene TRBJ1-2, with D tentatively TRBD1 (6 bases). The CDR3 consists of 13 residues. Germline CDR1 MNHNS, CDR2 SASEGT. V was shortened by 8 bases and J by 0 bases, with 10 bases between the two germline ends.

This chain joins TRBV3-1 and TRBJ2-1; D remains unclear. This CDR3 is 13 amino acids long. Germline assignment: CDR1 LGHDT and CDR2 YNNKEL (reference sequence). Trimming took 0 bases from V and 7 from J, leaving 7 bases between them. The CDR3, as DNA: TGTGCCAGCAGCCAAGAGGACGTGAATGAGCAGTTCTTC. It codes for CASSQEDVNEQFF.

This clonotype was observed a handful of times. V and J are TRBV19 and TRBJ2-7; 8 positions agree with TRBD2. There are 14 residues in the CDR3. Germline V gene sequence: CDR1 LNHDA, CDR2 SQIVND (reference sequence). Trimming at V came to 10 bases and at J to 0 bases, leaving 8 bases not matched to a gene. As DNA, the CDR3 is TGTGCCACAAGAGAGAGCGGGAGCTCCTACGAGCAGTACTTC. This codes for CATRESGSSYEQYF.

The gene calls are TRBV7-9 and TRBJ2-5; no clear D gene. V was trimmed by 5 bases and J by 5 bases, leaving 6 bases between them. Germline V gene lookup returns CDR1 SEHNR and CDR2 FQNEAQ (reference sequence). The CDR3 sequence is 11 residues long. CDR3 nucleotide sequence: TGTGCCAGCAGCCCGTTCGAGACCCAGTACTTC. This encodes CASSPFETQYF.

This clonotype was detected only a few times. The V and J genes are TRBV28 and TRBJ2-1, with 13 bases lining up with TRBD2. Trimming took 1 base from V and 7 from J; bases not matched to a gene: 4. The CDR3 extends over 16 amino acids. CDR1 MDHEN and CDR2 SYDVKM come from the germline V gene. CDR3 nucleotide sequence: TGTGCCAGCAGTTTATTAGGGACTAGCGGGAATAATGAGCAGTTCTTC. Its translation is CASSLLGTSGNNEQFF.

This clonotype showed up just a few times. V is TRBV7-9 and J is TRBJ2-2; D may be TRBD1 (6 bases). V was trimmed by 3 bases and J by 0 bases, leaving 8 bases between them. This CDR3 is 15 amino acids long. Germline CDR1 SEHNR, CDR2 FQNEAQ (reference sequence). The CDR3 loop reads CASSLTGTNTGELFF. DNA for the CDR3: TGTGCCAGCAGCTTGACAGGAACGAACACCGGGGAGCTGTTTTTT. The full variable domain, in which reference TRBV7-9 and TRBJ2-2 provide the parts outside the CDR3, is DTGVSQNPRHKITKRGQNVTFRCDPISEHNRLYWYRQTLGQGPEFLTYFQNEAQLEKSRLLSDRFSAERPKGSFSTLEIQRTEQGDSAMYLCASSLTGTNTGELFFGEGSRLTVL.

V usage is TRBV3-1 and J usage is TRBJ2-7, with 8 positions matching TRBD2. V lost 2 bases and J lost 5; bases outside the gene matches: 8. Germline-derived CDR1 and CDR2 are LGHDT and YNNKEL (reference sequence). The CDR3 is made up of 15 amino acids. CDR3: CASSQLAGSLDEQYF. The CDR3 DNA reads as TGTGCCAGCAGCCAATTAGCGGGATCTTTGGACGAGCAGTACTTC.

This clonotype came up a few times. DNA of the CDR3: TGCGCCAGCAGCTCCGGGGGGGGCCGCACTCAGTTCTTC. Its protein product is CASSSGGGRTQFF. V and J are TRBV5-1 and TRBJ2-1, with TRBD2 matching over 8 bases. Germline trimming cut 3 bases from V and 13 bases from J; bases unmatched to any gene: 9. Germline V lookup: CDR1 SGHRS, CDR2 YFSETQ. This CDR3 is built from 13 residues.

This clonotype was seen repeatedly, ten times or more. The chain employs TRBV5-1 and TRBJ1-1; D gene ambiguous. There are 15 residues in the CDR3. V was clipped by 0 bases and J by 1 base, with 10 bases between them. Germline values: CDR1 SGHRS, CDR2 YFSETQ. The DNA of the CDR3 is TGCGCCAGCAGCTTGGGCTCAGGACCGAACACTGAAGCTTTCTTT. It is translated as CASSLGSGPNTEAFF.

This clonotype was found a few times. The gene calls are TRBV7-9 and TRBJ1-6, with D perhaps matching TRBD1 (6 bases). V was shortened by 1 base and J by 9 bases, with 13 bases between the two germline ends. CDR3 length: 15 residues. Germline V gene sequence: CDR1 SEHNR, CDR2 FQNEAQ (reference sequence). The CDR3, as DNA: TGTGCCAGCAGCTTAGGCGGGACAAACGCTTCACCCCTCCACTTT. It codes for CASSLGGTNASPLHF.

This clonotype showed up just a few times. The chain recombines TRBV12-5 with TRBJ2-5; the D gene is possibly TRBD1 (6 bases). Germline CDR1 and CDR2: LGHNT and FRNRAP. The CDR3 is made up of 16 amino acids. V lost 0 bases and J lost 1, with 12 bases in between. CDR3 amino acids: CASGLVLGQTQETQYF. The CDR3 DNA reads TGTGCTAGTGGTTTGGTACTCGGACAGACCCAAGAGACCCAGTACTTC.

V and J are TRBV3-1 and TRBJ2-1; 9 bases are a match to TRBD2. V shed 2 bases and J 6 bases; nucleotides not matched to a gene: 5. In germline, CDR1 is LGHDT, CDR2 YNNKEL (reference sequence). The CDR3 totals 15 residues. DNA of the CDR3: TGTGCCAGCAGCCAAAGTCTAGCGGGGATCAATGAGCAGTTCTTC. Amino acid sequence: CASSQSLAGINEQFF.

This clonotype turned up a few times. The CDR3 reads CSARDRTYNEQFF. CDR3 DNA: TGCAGTGCTAGAGATCGGACCTACAATGAGCAGTTCTTC. J is TRBJ2-1 and V is TRBV20-1; no definite D call. The germline gives CDR1 DFQATT, CDR2 SNEGSKA (reference sequence). The CDR3 runs to 13 residues. V shed 0 bases and J shed 2 bases, with 5 bases lying between them.

This clonotype was seen only a few times. This chain connects TRBV5-6 to TRBJ2-6; D remains unclear. The CDR3 covers 18 residues. V lost 4 bases to trimming and J lost 0 bases, with 17 bases between them. From germline, CDR1 is SGHDT and CDR2 YYEEEE. The DNA for the CDR3 is TGTGCCAGCAGCATGACCTTGACGGCGATCTCTGGGGCCAACGTCCTGACTTTC. Its protein is CASSMTLTAISGANVLTF.

In its sample, this clonotype was seen a few times. The chain combines TRBV20-1 with TRBJ2-3, with D hard to call. CDR1 is DFQATT, CDR2 SNEGSKA, per germline (reference sequence). With 6 bases removed from V and 1 base from J, the gap between germline ends came to 17 bases. CDR3 length: 15 residues. The CDR3 DNA follows: TGCAGTGCCCATGGCGGACCGTTGGGCACAGATACGCAGTATTTT. It codes for CSAHGGPLGTDTQYF.

This sequence joins TRBV5-1 and TRBJ2-1; 9 nucleotides match TRBD2. Germline V lookup: CDR1 SGHRS, CDR2 YFSETQ. The V gene end was trimmed by 4 bases and the J gene end by 6 bases; junction bases not matched to a gene: 5. This CDR3 comprises 14 residues. The CDR3 loop is CASSRAGGLNEQFF. In nucleotides, the CDR3 is TGCGCCAGCAGCCGAGCGGGAGGCCTCAATGAGCAGTTCTTC.

The chain uses TRBV28 and TRBJ2-3; 7 bases align to TRBD2. This CDR3 spans 14 amino acids. V lost 7 bases to trimming and J lost 2 bases; unmatched junction nucleotides: 6. The germline CDR1 and CDR2 sequences are MDHEN and SYDVKM. The chain's CDR3 is CASNQAGYTDTQYF. CDR3 nucleotides: TGTGCCAGCAACCAAGCGGGATACACAGATACGCAGTATTTT. The complete variable domain, with remaining parts taken from reference TRBV28 and TRBJ2-3, reads DVKVTQSSRYLVKRTGEKVFLECVQDMDHENMFWYRQDPGLGLRLIYFSYDVKMKEKGDIPEGYSVSREKKERFSLILESASTNQTSMYLCASNQAGYTDTQYFGPGTRLTVL.

A few counts support this clonotype. The chain combines TRBV20-1 with TRBJ2-1, with TRBD1 identical over 8 bases. Germline CDR1 DFQATT, CDR2 SNEGSKA (reference sequence). The CDR3 is 13 residues long. V shed 6 bases and J 6 bases; nucleotides not matched to a gene: 7. The CDR3 here is CSAGQGSVNEQFF. The CDR3 DNA sequence: TGCAGTGCCGGACAGGGCTCGGTCAATGAGCAGTTCTTC.

This clonotype was counted only a few times. This rearrangement joins TRBV7-8 to TRBJ2-5; the D is unclear. The CDR3 covers 13 residues. Trimming shortened V by 5 bases and J by 5 bases, and 12 bases separated the two germline ends. CDR1 and CDR2 from the germline V gene are SGHVS and FQNEAQ. CDR3 nucleotides: TGTGCCAGCAGCGACGGTGACGGGGAGACCCAGTACTTC. Encoded protein: CASSDGDGETQYF.

This clonotype was seen at least ten times. The chain couples TRBV7-2 to TRBJ2-7; D not resolved. V was cut by 4 bases and J by 3 bases, with 10 bases left in between. CDR1 is SGHTA and CDR2 is FQGNSA in the germline V gene. This CDR3 is 13 amino acids long. The CDR3 DNA reads TGTGCCAGCAGCTGGCCGTCTCTCTACGAGCAGTACTTC. It specifies CASSWPSLYEQYF. The full variable domain, its missing parts supplied by reference TRBV7-2 and TRBJ2-7, is GAGVSQSPSNKVTEKGKDVELRCDPISGHTALYWYRQSLGQGLEFLIYFQGNSAPDKSGLPSDRFSAERTGGSVSTLTIQRTQQEDSAVYLCASSWPSLYEQYFGPGTRLTVT.

V and J are TRBV6-1 and TRBJ2-1, with 9 bases that match TRBD2. V lost 4 bases, J lost 4 bases, and 11 bases stayed unmatched. From germline, CDR1 is MNHNS and CDR2 SASEGT. CDR3 length equals 17 residues. CDR3 residues: CASSAIGGTSQYNEQFF. The CDR3 bases are TGTGCCAGCAGTGCAATCGGTGGGACTAGCCAGTACAATGAGCAGTTCTTC.

V and J are TRBV2 and TRBJ1-3; TRBD1 might be the D (5 bases). Trimming pared 4 bases from V and 0 bases from J, leaving 7 bases between. The CDR3 is 14 residues long. CDR1 and CDR2 (germline): SNHLY, FYNNEI. The CDR3 reads CASSGDPSGNTIYF. The CDR3 DNA is TGTGCCAGCAGTGGGGACCCCTCTGGAAACACCATATATTTT.

The chain combines TRBV3-1 with TRBJ2-2; D perhaps matches TRBD2 (6 bases). The CDR3 has 14 residues. Germline lookup yields CDR1 LGHDT and CDR2 YNNKEL (reference sequence). V was cut by 1 base and J by 6 bases, with 9 bases left in between. The CDR3 coding sequence is TGTGCCAGCAGCCAAGCACTAGCCCCCGGGGAGCTGTTTTTT. Protein product: CASSQALAPGELFF.

This clonotype has at least ten counts. The chain is built from TRBV12-3 or TRBV12-4 and TRBJ2-5, with TRBD2 matching over 11 bases. CDR3 length equals 14 residues. V shed 6 bases and J 4 bases; nucleotides not matched to a gene: 4. For the CDR3, the DNA is TGTGCCAGCAGCAGAGGGACTAGCGGAGAGACCCAGTACTTC. Residues: CASSRGTSGETQYF.

About this clonotype: A single base separates this from a much larger clone, so it may be a read error. The chain carries TRBV15 and TRBJ1-1; D is unclear. Trimming removed 0 bases at V and 1 base at J, with 3 bases between. CDR1 and CDR2 (germline): LNHNV, YYDKDF (reference sequence). CDR3 length: 13 residues. The DNA of the CDR3 is TGTGCCACCAGCAGAGACGGGAACACTGAAGCTTTCTTT. It translates to CATSRDGNTEAFF.

The chain recombines TRBV5-1 with TRBJ2-1; 15 positions match TRBD2. Trimming removed 3 bases from V and 8 bases from J; junction bases left unmatched: 3. CDR3 length: 15 residues. Germline CDR1 and CDR2: SGHRS and YFSETQ. The CDR3 nucleotides are TGCGCCAGCAGCTGGACTAGCGGGGGGGCCCATGAGCAGTTCTTC. As protein: CASSWTSGGAHEQFF.

V and J are TRBV6-1 and TRBJ2-5, with D possibly being TRBD2 (5 bases). The V gene lost 8 bases and the J gene lost 3 bases, with 16 bases spanning the gap. This CDR3 comprises 14 residues. Germline V gene lookup returns CDR1 MNHNS and CDR2 SASEGT. The CDR3 DNA reads TGTGCCAGCGGGAGATTGTCAGGTGAAGAGACCCAGTACTTC. Translated, it gives CASGRLSGEETQYF.